One sample yielded the 15 T cell receptor beta chains listed below, sequenced in a study of preoperative IRX-2 immunotherapy in early breast cancer. Regarding treatment: preoperative locoregional IRX-2 cytokine immunotherapy. Profiling relied on immunoSEQ multiplex PCR, and the TCRdb table lists in-frame clones only, not all of them. Here the sample spans around 57,000 clones, around 94% being singletons. The material was obtained from a patient treated with IRX-2 immunotherapy. The receptors derive from a human donor with breast cancer.

The chain has TRBV30 and TRBJ1-5; D gene unclear. The CDR3 covers 12 residues. CDR1 GTSNPN and CDR2 SVGIG come from the germline V gene (reference sequence). The CDR3 DNA is TGTGCTGCCAGGTTCCTCGATCAGCCCCAGCATTTT. Its protein product is CAARFLDQPQHF.

The chain recombines TRBV4-1 with TRBJ1-1; maybe TRBD1 (5 bases). CDR3 length equals 11 residues. The germline V and J ends were trimmed by 7 bases and 4 bases, with 7 bases remaining between them. CDR1 is MGHRA and CDR2 is YSYEKL in the germline V gene. This chain's CDR3 is CASMRGTEAFF. The CDR3 bases are TGCGCCAGCATGAGGGGCACTGAAGCTTTCTTT.

This sequence joins TRBV9 and TRBJ2-7, with D uncertain. CDR3 length equals 16 residues. Trimming removed 5 bases from V and 4 bases from J, with 22 bases in between. Germline CDR1 is SGDLS and CDR2 is YYNGEE. The CDR3: CASRFRANTQSYEQYF. The CDR3, as DNA: TGTGCCAGCAGATTCCGGGCCAATACCCAATCGTACGAGCAGTACTTC.

This chain links TRBV18 with TRBJ1-3; 7 bases are a match to TRBD1. V dropped 0 bases and J dropped 7; count of bases not matched to a gene: 0. The length of the CDR3 is 13 residues. Germline CDR1 reads KGHSH; CDR2 reads LQKENI. The DNA of the CDR3 is TGTGCCAGCTCACCACCGACAGGGAACACCATATATTTT. Protein sequence: CASSPPTGNTIYF.

The chain is built from TRBV25-1 and TRBJ1-6; no firm D call. This CDR3 spans 14 amino acids. CDR1 and CDR2 from the germline V gene are MGHDK and SYGVNS. V was shortened by 7 bases and J by 9 bases, with 16 bases between the two germline ends. CDR3 bases: TGTGCCAGCACCCTCCATGGCGAGGGTTCACCCCTCCACTTT. It encodes CASTLHGEGSPLHF.

V gene TRBV6-1 combines with J gene TRBJ2-1, with 8 bases identical to TRBD1. Trimming at V came to 3 bases and at J to 8 bases, leaving 3 bases not matched to a gene. Germline CDR1 MNHNS, CDR2 SASEGT. This CDR3 has 13 residues. Written as DNA, the CDR3 is TGTGCCAGCAGTGAGATGACAGGGGATGAGCAGTTCTTC. Its protein product is CASSEMTGDEQFF.

This chain uses TRBV19 with TRBJ2-1, with D perhaps matching TRBD2 (5 bases). This CDR3 has 14 amino acids. Trimming pared 3 bases from V and 8 bases from J, leaving 14 bases between. Per germline, CDR1 LNHDA and CDR2 SQIVND (reference sequence). The CDR3 spells CASSIISVKDEQFF. The CDR3 DNA sequence: TGTGCCAGTAGTATTATTAGCGTGAAGGATGAGCAGTTCTTC.

This sequence joins TRBV19 and TRBJ2-7; 10 bases are shared with TRBD2. The CDR3 spans 17 residues. Trimming cost V 5 bases and J 2 bases; bases outside gene matches: 12. The germline V gene encodes CDR1 LNHDA and CDR2 SQIVND (reference sequence). The chain's CDR3 is CASSSPGSGRAAYEQYF. The CDR3 nucleotides read TGTGCCAGTAGTTCCCCCGGAAGCGGGAGGGCCGCCTACGAGCAGTACTTC.

This clone was observed a single time. The rearrangement links TRBV7-9 to TRBJ2-1; TRBD2 matches 12 bases. Trimming cost V 5 bases and J 4 bases; bases outside gene matches: 3. Germline loops: CDR1 SEHNR, CDR2 FQNEAQ (reference sequence). The CDR3 length is 15 residues. CDR3: CASSNGLAGYNEQFF. CDR3 DNA: TGTGCCAGCAGCAATGGACTAGCGGGATACAATGAGCAGTTCTTC.

The rearrangement uses TRBV4-2 and TRBJ1-4, with unresolved D. This CDR3 spans 18 amino acids. Trimming left V 0 bases short and J 4 bases short, with 18 bases between. In germline, CDR1 is LGHNA, CDR2 YNFKEQ. The CDR3 region has the DNA TGTGCCAGCAGCCAAGATCTGGGTTCGTACCCCAGTAATGAAAAACTGTTTTTT. Amino acids: CASSQDLGSYPSNEKLFF.

The rearrangement links TRBV5-1 to TRBJ1-1; 7 bases agree with TRBD1. The CDR3 has 15 amino acids. Germline values: CDR1 SGHRS, CDR2 YFSETQ. The V gene end was trimmed by 3 bases and the J gene end by 1 base; junction bases not matched to a gene: 6. CDR3 residues: CASSWDRIRNTEAFF. The CDR3 nucleotides read TGCGCCAGCAGCTGGGACAGAATAAGGAACACTGAAGCTTTCTTT.

V and J are TRBV19 and TRBJ1-1, with D maybe TRBD1 (6 bases). The length of the CDR3 is 14 residues. The V end was cut by 9 bases, the J end by 0 bases, with 14 bases between. CDR1 is LNHDA and CDR2 is SQIVND in the germline V gene (reference sequence). Here the CDR3 DNA reads TGTGCCAGCAACAGGGCGGAAATGAACACTGAAGCTTTCTTT. Its protein is CASNRAEMNTEAFF.

The gene calls are TRBV15 and TRBJ2-6; 7 nucleotides align to TRBD2. Per germline, CDR1 LNHNV and CDR2 YYDKDF (reference sequence). V lost 3 bases and J lost 2; bases outside the gene matches: 7. The CDR3 consists of 17 residues. For the CDR3, the DNA is TGTGCCACCAGCAGTCCCTGGGGGGGAGCTGGGGCCAACGTCCTGACTTTC. It yields the protein CATSSPWGGAGANVLTF.

The chain has TRBV4-3 and TRBJ1-4; D gene ambiguous. The CDR3 length is 14 residues. V lost 0 bases, J lost 5 bases, and 7 bases lay in between. Germline values: CDR1 LGHNA, CDR2 YSLEER. The CDR3 protein is CASSQEGFNEKLFF. CDR3 sequence (DNA): TGCGCCAGCAGCCAAGAGGGATTCAATGAAAAACTGTTTTTT.

The J gene is TRBJ2-7, the V gene TRBV4-1, with D perhaps matching TRBD1 (6 bases). Trimming left V 2 bases short and J 7 bases short, with 15 bases between. The CDR3 runs 14 residues. The germline gives CDR1 MGHRA, CDR2 YSYEKL. The CDR3 coding sequence is TGCGCCAGCAGCCAAATCCAGGGGAAGGGAGAGCAGTACTTC. Its translation: CASSQIQGKGEQYF.